This entry lists 14 T cell receptor beta chains sequenced from one sample in a study of shared clonotypes between healthy human individuals. This table comes from immunoSEQ multiplex PCR, and its TCRdb copy is limited to in-frame clones, with some not included. The table shows around 1.9 million clones, with about 92% occurring only once. Naive CD8 isolation took CD45RO-negative cells positively selected for CCR7 and excluded terminally differentiated effector memory CD45RA+ cells. The sequencing input was naive CD8+ T cells from PBMCs. All receptors derive from a man younger than 30 in good health. Some clones in this sample may be carry-over from other donors' samples.

This chain connects TRBV4-1 to TRBJ2-1; tentative D call: TRBD1 (7 bases). Germline CDR1 is MGHRA and CDR2 is YSYEKL. This CDR3 comprises 20 residues. With 0 bases removed from V and 3 bases from J, the gap between germline ends came to 24 bases. The CDR3 reads CASSQDEGASWRGHYNEQFF. The CDR3, as DNA: TGCGCCAGCAGCCAAGACGAGGGGGCGAGTTGGCGGGGCCACTACAATGAGCAGTTCTTC.

V and J are TRBV25-1 and TRBJ1-1, with D uncertain. This CDR3 comprises 12 residues. Per the germline V gene, CDR1 is MGHDK and CDR2 is SYGVNS. Trimming left V 3 bases short and J 10 bases short, with 12 bases between. CDR3 DNA sequence: TGTGCCAGCAGTGATGACCCCCCCGGAGCTTTCTTT. This translates into CASSDDPPGAFF.

This clone appeared a single time. The rearrangement links TRBV9 to TRBJ2-7, with 9 positions matching TRBD1. The CDR3 extends over 18 amino acids. V lost 4 bases, J lost 2 bases, and 16 bases stayed unmatched. CDR1 SGDLS and CDR2 YYNGEE come from the germline V gene. CDR3 loop: CASSPSPGTGTRPYEQYF. CDR3 nucleotide sequence: TGTGCCAGCAGCCCAAGTCCCGGGACAGGGACGAGGCCCTACGAGCAGTACTTC. The variable domain in full, with the rest retrieved from reference TRBV9 and TRBJ2-7, is DSGVTQTPKHLITATGQRVTLRCSPRSGDLSVYWYQQSLDQGLQFLIQYYNGEERAKGNILERFSAQQFPDLHSELNLSSLELGDSALYFCASSPSPGTGTRPYEQYFGPGTRLTVT.

The chain combines TRBV29-1 with TRBJ1-2, with 7 bases that match TRBD1. CDR3 length: 18 amino acids. Germline V lookup: CDR1 SQVTM, CDR2 ANQGSEA. V gave up 1 base and J gave up 0 bases; unmatched junction bases: 14. Here the CDR3 DNA reads TGCAGCGTTGAAGCGGGTACAGGGGCGTTTAGCTCTAACTATGGCTACACCTTC. It codes for CSVEAGTGAFSSNYGYTF.

The chain has TRBV14 and TRBJ2-3, with D perhaps assigned TRBD1 or TRBD2 (5 bases each). V was pared by 3 bases and J by 2 bases, with 15 bases between. Germline lookup yields CDR1 SGHDN and CDR2 FVKESK. CDR3 length equals 16 residues. The CDR3 nucleotides are TGTGCCAGCAGCCAGCTAACCGGGACGCCCACAGATACGCAGTATTTT. This codes for CASSQLTGTPTDTQYF.

The chain has TRBV7-8 and TRBJ1-1; D might be TRBD1 (5 bases). V lost 5 bases and J 3 bases, leaving 10 bases between the germline ends. Germline V CDR1 and CDR2: SGHVS, FQNEAQ. The CDR3 loop spans 13 amino acids. The CDR3 protein is CASSPQGYTEAFF. CDR3 sequence (DNA): TGTGCCAGCAGCCCCCAGGGTTACACTGAAGCTTTCTTT.

The J gene is TRBJ1-4, the V gene TRBV13, with D maybe TRBD1 (5 bases). V was pared by 3 bases and J by 8 bases, with 13 bases between. Germline V gives CDR1 PRHDT, CDR2 FYEKMQ (reference sequence). There are 14 residues in the CDR3. The CDR3 reads CASSFSVEGEKLFF. CDR3 nucleotide sequence: TGTGCCAGCAGCTTCAGTGTTGAGGGGGAAAAACTGTTTTTT.

The chain links TRBV25-1 to TRBJ2-1; D ambiguous. The length of the CDR3 is 11 residues. Germline CDR1 is MGHDK and CDR2 is SYGVNS. Trimming stripped 5 bases from V and 3 bases from J, with 2 bases between. This CDR3 is CASSNYNEQFF. DNA for the CDR3: TGTGCCAGCAGTAACTACAATGAGCAGTTCTTC.

The chain recombines TRBV27 with TRBJ2-7; no clear D. Trimming shortened V by 2 bases and J by 0 bases, and 11 bases separated the two germline ends. The CDR3 length is 15 residues. The V gene's germline CDR1 is MNHEY and CDR2 SMNVEV (reference sequence). Here the CDR3 reads CASSLVAVSSYEQYF. CDR3 in DNA: TGTGCCAGCAGTTTAGTGGCCGTTAGCTCCTACGAGCAGTACTTC.

The chain recombines TRBV6-5 with TRBJ2-7, with 8 bases lining up with TRBD1. V was pared by 10 bases and J by 2 bases, with 7 bases of the junction left unmatched. CDR1 and CDR2 (germline): MNHEY, SVGAGI. The CDR3 totals 13 residues. CDR3 amino acids: CATTGGLTYEQYF. In nucleotides, the CDR3 is TGTGCCACTACAGGGGGTTTGACCTACGAGCAGTACTTC.

V gene TRBV29-1 combines with J gene TRBJ2-7; 7 positions agree with TRBD1. The CDR3 loop spans 13 amino acids. V lost 6 bases and J lost 0; bases outside the gene matches: 5. Per the germline V gene, CDR1 is SQVTM and CDR2 is ANQGSEA. CDR3 DNA sequence: TGCAGCGTACTGACAGGGCTCTCCTACGAGCAGTACTTC. Amino acid sequence: CSVLTGLSYEQYF.

The genes are TRBV9 and TRBJ1-2; 10 nucleotides align to TRBD1. Germline CDR1 reads SGDLS; CDR2 reads YYNGEE. The V segment lost 5 bases and the J segment 8 bases; nucleotides outside the gene matches: 3. This CDR3 has 12 amino acids. DNA of the CDR3: TGTGCCAGCAGTTCGACAGGGGGCGGCTACACCTTC. Amino acids: CASSSTGGGYTF.

Regarding this clone: The sample contains more than one DNA sequence encoding this CDR3. The chain couples TRBV7-9 to TRBJ2-3; tentatively, D is TRBD1 (5 bases). V lost 5 bases and J lost 3, with 6 bases in between. Germline CDR1 SEHNR, CDR2 FQNEAQ (reference sequence). The CDR3 contains 12 residues. CDR3: CASSQGTDTQYF. The CDR3 DNA sequence: TGTGCCAGCAGCCAGGGAACAGATACGCAGTATTTT.

The chain uses TRBV5-1 and TRBJ2-3; TRBD2 matches at 9 bases. Unmatched junction bases numbered 3, after V lost 8 bases and J lost 2 bases. The CDR3 contains 13 residues. CDR1 SGHRS and CDR2 YFSETQ come from the germline V gene. CDR3 sequence: CASSGRPTDTQYF. In DNA form, the CDR3 reads TGCGCCAGTAGCGGGAGACCCACAGATACGCAGTATTTT.